Each of the 3 T cell receptor beta chains below was sequenced from the same sample in a study of T cells in tuberculosis. Some clones are missing from TCRdb's copy, which holds only in-frame ones; the method was immunoSEQ multiplex PCR. The sample records about 34,000 clones, 93% being singletons. Regarding time point: new active TB diagnosis, blood taken before or within 7 days of starting treatment. Source: PBMCs, taken at tuberculosis diagnosis. All receptors derive from an adult with tuberculosis.

The J gene is TRBJ2-3, the V gene TRBV7-3; weak D call: TRBD2 (6 bases). The CDR3 runs to 15 residues. V was shortened by 1 base and J by 3 bases, with 11 bases between the two germline ends. The germline gives CDR1 SGHTA, CDR2 FQGTGA. The CDR3 DNA reads TGTGCCAGCAGCTTAAACGCGGGGTGGACAGATACGCAGTATTTT. Translated: CASSLNAGWTDTQYF.

A single count supports this clone. The chain employs TRBV5-6 and TRBJ2-1; possibly TRBD1 for D (6 bases). V lost 3 bases and J lost 10, with 23 bases in between. Germline lookup yields CDR1 SGHDT and CDR2 YYEEEE. This CDR3 has 16 residues. The CDR3 nucleotides read TGTGCCAGCAGCTCGGACAGTACCGGGACCAGGGGAGAGCAGTTCTTC. Translated: CASSSDSTGTRGEQFF.

The count of this clone is one. V usage is TRBV29-1 and J usage is TRBJ1-1; possible D gene TRBD1, 5 bases. The CDR3 loop spans 13 amino acids. Germline CDR1 is SQVTM and CDR2 is ANQGSEA. V was cut by 1 base and J by 4 bases, with 10 bases left in between. CDR3 bases: TGCAGCGTTGAAGGCGGCAGGGCCACTGAAGCTTTCTTT. This codes for CSVEGGRATEAFF.